This T cell receptor beta chain stems from a study of neurological immune-mediated disorders. Study-level results: No CDR3 amino acid sequences recurred among expanded clones across subjects, suggesting private repertoires in all groups.

There are 17 residues in the CDR3. CDR1 is MNHEY, CDR2 SMNVEV, per germline (reference sequence). V was clipped by 3 bases and J by 4 bases; unmatched bases: 11. This clonotype has a count of ten or more. Its antigen remains unknown. It was blood bank volunteers in Maryland, USA who made up the healthy controls. Synthesis of cDNA was accomplished via 5'RACE employing 10-nucleotide random UMIs. TCRdb itself ran the 5' RACE reads through MiXCR, one entry per CDR3 protein. The sample contains approximately 30,000 distinct CDR3 sequences, 6.6% of which appear only once. The sequencing sample was made of PBMCs. The source of this sequence is a woman between 50 and 59 years old in good health. The gene calls are TRBV27 and TRBJ2-2; TRBD1 agrees at 7 bases. The CDR3 DNA follows: TGTGCCAGCAGTTTTTTCGGCGTACAGGGGATCACCGGGGAGCTGTTTTTT. Amino acids: CASSFFGVQGITGELFF.